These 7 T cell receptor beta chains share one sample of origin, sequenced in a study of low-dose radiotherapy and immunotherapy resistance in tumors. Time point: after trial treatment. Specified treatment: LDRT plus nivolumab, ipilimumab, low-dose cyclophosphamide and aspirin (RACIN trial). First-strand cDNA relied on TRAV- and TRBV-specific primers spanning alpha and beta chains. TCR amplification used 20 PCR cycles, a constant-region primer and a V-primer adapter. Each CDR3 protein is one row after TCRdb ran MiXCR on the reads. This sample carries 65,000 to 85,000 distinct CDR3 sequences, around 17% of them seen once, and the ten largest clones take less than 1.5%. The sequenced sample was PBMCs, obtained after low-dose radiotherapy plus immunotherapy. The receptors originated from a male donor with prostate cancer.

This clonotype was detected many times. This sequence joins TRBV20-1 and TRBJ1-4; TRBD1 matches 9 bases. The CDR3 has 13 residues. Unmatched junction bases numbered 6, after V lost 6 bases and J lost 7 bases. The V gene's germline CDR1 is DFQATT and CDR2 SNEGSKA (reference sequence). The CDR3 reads CSARDRVFEKLFF. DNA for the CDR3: TGCAGTGCAAGGGACAGGGTTTTTGAAAAACTGTTTTTT.

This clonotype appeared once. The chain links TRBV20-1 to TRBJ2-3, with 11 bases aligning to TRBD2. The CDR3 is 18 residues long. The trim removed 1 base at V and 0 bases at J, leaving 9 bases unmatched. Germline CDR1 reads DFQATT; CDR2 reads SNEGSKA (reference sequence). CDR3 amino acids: CSARVYSGRALSTDTQYF. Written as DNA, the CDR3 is TGCAGTGCTAGAGTATATAGCGGGAGGGCCCTAAGCACAGATACGCAGTATTTT.

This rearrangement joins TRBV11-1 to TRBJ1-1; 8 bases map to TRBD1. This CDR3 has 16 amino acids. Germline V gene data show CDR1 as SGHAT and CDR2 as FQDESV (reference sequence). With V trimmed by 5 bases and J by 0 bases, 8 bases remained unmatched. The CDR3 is CASSQTGVGVNTEAFF. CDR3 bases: TGTGCCAGCAGCCAGACAGGGGTCGGGGTGAACACTGAAGCTTTCTTT. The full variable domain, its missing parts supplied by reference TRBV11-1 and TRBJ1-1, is EAEVAQSPRYKITEKSQAVAFWCDPISGHATLYWYRQILGQGPELLVQFQDESVVDDSQLPKDRFSAERLKGVDSTLKIQPAELGDSAMYLCASSQTGVGVNTEAFFGQGTRLTVV.

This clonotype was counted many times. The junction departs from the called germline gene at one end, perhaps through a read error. The CDR3 reads CASSRTGGGYEQYF. CDR3 DNA: TGTGCCAGCAGCAGGACAGGGGGCGGATACGAGCAGTACTTC. J is TRBJ2-7 and V is TRBV5-1; the match to TRBD1 covers 11 bases. CDR3 length equals 14 residues. CDR1 is SGHRS and CDR2 is YFSETQ in the germline V gene.

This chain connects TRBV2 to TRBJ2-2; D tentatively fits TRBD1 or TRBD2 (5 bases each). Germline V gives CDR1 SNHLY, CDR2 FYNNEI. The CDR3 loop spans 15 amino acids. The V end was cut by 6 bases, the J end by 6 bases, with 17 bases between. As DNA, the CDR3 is TGTGCCAGCAGGCCGAATAGTGGGACCGCCGGGGAGCTGTTTTTT. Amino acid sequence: CASRPNSGTAGELFF. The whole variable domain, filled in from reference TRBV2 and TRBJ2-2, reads EPEVTQTPSHQVTQMGQEVILRCVPISNHLYFYWYRQILGQKVEFLVSFYNNEISEKSEIFDDQFSVERPDGSNFTLKIRSTKLEDSAMYFCASRPNSGTAGELFFGEGSRLTVL.

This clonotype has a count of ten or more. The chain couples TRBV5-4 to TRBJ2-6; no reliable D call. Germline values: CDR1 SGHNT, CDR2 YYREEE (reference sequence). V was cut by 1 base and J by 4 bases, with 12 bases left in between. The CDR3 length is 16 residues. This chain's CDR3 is CASSLTVGSGANVLTF. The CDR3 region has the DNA TGTGCCAGCAGCTTGACGGTGGGGTCCGGGGCCAACGTCCTGACTTTC.

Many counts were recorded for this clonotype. CDR3 DNA sequence: TGCACCAGCAACAAGGACAGACCAAGCTCTGGGGCCAACGTCCTGACTTTC. Translated: CTSNKDRPSSGANVLTF. The V call is TRBV1, the J call TRBJ2-6; TRBD1 is the table's D call and was not checked against the DNA. TRBV1 corresponds to a pseudogene. The CDR3 is 17 amino acids.